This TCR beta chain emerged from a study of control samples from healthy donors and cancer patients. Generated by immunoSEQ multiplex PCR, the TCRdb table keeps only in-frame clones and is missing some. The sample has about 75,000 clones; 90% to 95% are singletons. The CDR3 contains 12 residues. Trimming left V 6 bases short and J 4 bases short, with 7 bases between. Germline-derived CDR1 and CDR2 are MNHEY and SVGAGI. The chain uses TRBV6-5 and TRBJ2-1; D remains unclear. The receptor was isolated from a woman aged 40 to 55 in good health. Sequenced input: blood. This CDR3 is CASSKQYNEQFF. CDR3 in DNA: TGTGCCAGCAGCAAGCAGTACAATGAGCAGTTCTTC.